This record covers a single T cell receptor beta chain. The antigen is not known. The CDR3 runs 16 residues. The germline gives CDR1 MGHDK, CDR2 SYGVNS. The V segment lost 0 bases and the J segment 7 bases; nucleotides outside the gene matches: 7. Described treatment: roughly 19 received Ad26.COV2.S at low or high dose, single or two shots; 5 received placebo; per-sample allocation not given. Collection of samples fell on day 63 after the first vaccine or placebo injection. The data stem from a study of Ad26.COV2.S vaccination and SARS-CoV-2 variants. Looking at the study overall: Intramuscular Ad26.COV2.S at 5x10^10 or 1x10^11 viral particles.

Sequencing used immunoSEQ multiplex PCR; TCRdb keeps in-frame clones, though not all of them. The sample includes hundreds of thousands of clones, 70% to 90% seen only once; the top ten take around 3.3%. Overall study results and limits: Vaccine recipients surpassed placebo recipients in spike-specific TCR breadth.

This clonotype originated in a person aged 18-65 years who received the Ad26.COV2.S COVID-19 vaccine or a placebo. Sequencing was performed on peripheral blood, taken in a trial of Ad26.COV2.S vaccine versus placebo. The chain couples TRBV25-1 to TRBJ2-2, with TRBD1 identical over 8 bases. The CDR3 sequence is CASSEYAQGAGGELFF. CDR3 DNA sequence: TGTGCCAGCAGTGAATATGCCCAGGGGGCTGGCGGGGAGCTGTTTTTT.